This T cell receptor beta chain was found in a study of shared clonotypes between healthy human individuals. As processed by the authors: ImmunoSEQ gave junction-only sequences without quality scores, so filtering differed. The repertoire was sequenced with immunoSEQ multiplex PCR; TCRdb's copy has only in-frame clones and lacks some. From that table come the V and J calls and clone size; the DNA was used to work out D and trimming. Seen here are more than 850,000 clones, 70% to 80% observed once, and the top ten hold approximately 0.52%. As regards this clone: Its cognate antigen is unknown.

V was clipped by 0 bases and J by 5 bases, with 14 bases between them. The V gene's germline CDR1 is LGHNA and CDR2 YSLEER. The CDR3 length is 15 residues. Study-level points and caveats: The study generally estimated greater richness for naive than memory subsets. The naive CD4 repertoires of a few donors were compared, and around 4.7% of clonotypes were shared.

The receptor was derived from a man aged 18 to 29 in good health. Some clones in this sample may be carry-over from other donors' samples. The chain recombines TRBV4-3 with TRBJ2-7; D not resolved. The sample was memory CD4+ T cells from PBMCs. Subset noted: CD45RA-negative fraction. CDR3 in DNA: TGCGCCAGCAGCCAAGATTTCCGGGCGGTACACGAGCAGTACTTC. This sequence encodes CASSQDFRAVHEQYF.